This T cell receptor (beta chain) came from a study of shared clonotypes between healthy human individuals. The study enrolled healthy HIV-negative adults without recent acute infections or vaccinations as donors. Naive CD45RA+ and memory CD45RA-negative subsets were split from CD4+ cells. The DNA input per sorted-subset replicate PCR was 150 to 200 ng, corresponding to 28,000 or so T cell genomes. The data were produced by immunoSEQ multiplex PCR, yet TCRdb's version contains in-frame clones alone and is incomplete. This table has roughly 2.5 million clones, more than 80% appearing once. Germline CDR1 reads MNHNY; CDR2 reads SVGAGI (reference sequence). The CDR3 totals 15 residues. V shed 2 bases and J shed 7 bases, with 12 bases lying between them.

Input material: naive CD4+ T cells sorted from blood. Indicated subset: CD45RA+ positively selected. The V and J genes are TRBV6-6 and TRBJ1-6; D remains ambiguous. The receptor was derived from a man aged 18 to 29 in good health. The CDR3 region is CASSYGLEPNSPLHF. CDR3 nucleotide sequence: TGTGCCAGCAGTTACGGGCTTGAACCCAATTCACCCCTCCACTTT.